Listed below are T cell receptor beta chains from one sample, sequenced in a study of blood T cell repertoires in COVID-19. Clones were sequenced by immunoSEQ multiplex PCR, and TCRdb holds only the in-frame ones, with some missing. The data hold 130,000 or so clones, with approximately 87% observed a single time. What was sequenced was peripheral blood. The receptors here all came from a man in his 60s with acute or convalescent COVID-19. CDR3s include the opening cysteine and the closing phenylalanine or tryptophan. Each record gives: D gene, V gene, J gene, clone size, CDR3 DNA, CDR3 protein. A D gene is named only where the DNA matches it firmly. A row's size may be missing; if present it is once, few, many or a size class.

TRBD1,TRBV6-6,TRBJ2-3,.,TGTGCCAGCATAACCGGGACAGGGACAGATACGCAGTATTTT,CASITGTGTDTQYF
.,TRBV19,TRBJ1-2,.,TGTGCCAGTAGCTTGCGCTCTACAGGTTACCCTAACTATGGCTACACCTTC,CASSLRSTGYPNYGYTF
TRBD2,TRBV6-5,TRBJ2-1,.,TGTGCCAGCAGGTTTCTAGCGGGGTTGTACAATGAGCAGTTCTTC,CASRFLAGLYNEQFF
.,TRBV28,TRBJ1-2,.,TGTGCCAGCAGTTCCTCAGAAGGGGTTGGTAATGGCTACACCTTC,CASSSSEGVGNGYTF
TRBD1,TRBV10-1,TRBJ2-3,.,TGCGCCAGCAGTGAGAGGGAAGGGGGCGCAGATACGCAGTATTTT,CASSEREGGADTQYF
TRBD1,TRBV4-1,TRBJ1-4,.,TGCGCCAGCAGCCAAGATCCGTCTGGGACAGGGGGTGAAAAACTGTTTTTT,CASSQDPSGTGGEKLFF
.,TRBV19,TRBJ2-2,.,TGTGCCAGTAGCCGTTCCGCGGCCGGGGAGCTGTTTTTT,CASSRSAAGELFF
TRBD2,TRBV20-1,TRBJ2-3,.,TGCAGTGCTAGTACGGCGGGAGATCAGACAGATACGCAGTATTTT,CSASTAGDQTDTQYF
TRBD1,TRBV4-1,TRBJ1-5,.,TGCGCCAGCAGCCAAGAAGGGGACAGGGATCAGCCCCAGCATTTT,CASSQEGDRDQPQHF
.,TRBV9,TRBJ2-2,.,TGTGCCAGCAGCGTAGGAGGGAGCACCGGGGAGCTGTTTTTT,CASSVGGSTGELFF
.,TRBV9,TRBJ2-1,.,TGTGCCAGCAGCCCCACCACGGGGAATGAGCAGTTCTTC,CASSPTTGNEQFF
.,TRBV9,TRBJ2-6,.,TGTGCCAGCAGCGTTACTGGGGCCAACGTCCTGACTTTC,CASSVTGANVLTF
.,TRBV29-1,TRBJ1-1,.,TGCAGCGTTGCCCCTACAGGGACTGAAGCTTTCTTT,CSVAPTGTEAFF
TRBD1,TRBV4-2,TRBJ2-7,few,TGTGCCAGCAGCCAAAGACAGGGCTACGAGCAGTACTTC,CASSQRQGYEQYF
.,TRBV28,TRBJ2-7,.,TGTGCCAGCAGTCAGGGTATCTACGAGCAGTACTTC,CASSQGIYEQYF
.,TRBV7-6,TRBJ2-2,.,TGTGCCAGCAGCTTAGGCAGGGCTGACACCGGGGAGCTGTTTTTT,CASSLGRADTGELFF
.,TRBV20-1,TRBJ2-5,.,TGCAGTGCTTGGGGGCTTGAGACCCAGTACTTC,CSAWGLETQYF
.,TRBV20-1,TRBJ2-3,few,TGCAGTACCGGAGCAGATACGCAGTATTTT,CSTGADTQYF
.,TRBV4-3,TRBJ2-3,.,TGCGCCAGCAGCCAAGCTCCATTCTTACAGGGGCGGGGAAATACGCAGTATTTT,CASSQAPFLQGRGNTQYF
TRBD2,TRBV2,TRBJ2-5,once,TGTGCCAGCACTCGGACTAGCGGGCTCTTAGCCCTGCAAGAGACCCAGTACTTC,CASTRTSGLLALQETQYF
TRBD1,TRBV5-3,TRBJ1-1,.,TGTGCCAGAAGCCGACAGGGCCAGAACACTGAAGCTTTCTTT,CARSRQGQNTEAFF
TRBD1,TRBV9,TRBJ2-1,once,TGTGCCAGCAGCGTCCAGGGGGCTAGCTACAATGAGCAGTTCTTC,CASSVQGASYNEQFF
TRBD1,TRBV9,TRBJ1-5,.,TGTGCCAGCAGCGCGACAGGGGCCAACAATCAGCCCCAGCATTTT,CASSATGANNQPQHF
.,TRBV11-3,TRBJ1-3,.,TGTGCCAGCAGTACCGGAGTGCCTGGAAACACCATATATTTT,CASSTGVPGNTIYF
.,TRBV24-1,TRBJ1-4,.,TGTGCCACCAGTGACGCAGGGGTGGCTAATGAAAAACTGTTTTTT,CATSDAGVANEKLFF
.,TRBV7-2,TRBJ2-3,.,TGTGCCAGCAGCTTAAAGCAGGGTGGCACAGATACGCAGTATTTT,CASSLKQGGTDTQYF
.,TRBV6-2/TRBV6-3,TRBJ1-1,.,TGTGCCAGCAGTTACCAGGGTGAAGAGACTGAAGCTTTCTTT,CASSYQGEETEAFF
TRBD2,TRBV6-5,TRBJ2-7,.,TGTGCCAGCAGATCACTAGCGGGAGGAGACGAGCAGTACTTC,CASRSLAGGDEQYF
.,TRBV19,TRBJ2-7,.,TGTGCCAGTAGTACCCTCACAGGGTCCGAGCAGTACTTC,CASSTLTGSEQYF
.,TRBV11-2,TRBJ2-4,.,TGTGCCAGCAGCTTACTAGGGCAGGGGCTAGCCAAAAACATTCAGTACTTC,CASSLLGQGLAKNIQYF
.,TRBV7-3,TRBJ1-1,.,TGTGCCAGCAGTCCCGGGGGGAGTACTGAAGCTTTCTTT,CASSPGGSTEAFF
.,TRBV7-2,TRBJ1-5,.,TGTGCCAGCAGCTTAGGACAGCCTTATAGCAATCAGCCCCAGCATTTT,CASSLGQPYSNQPQHF
.,TRBV7-9,TRBJ1-6,.,TGTGCCAGCAGTCTCGGGCCTGTCCAGGGTAATCGATTAAATTCACCCCTCCACTTT,CASSLGPVQGNRLNSPLHF
TRBD1,TRBV19,TRBJ2-7,once,TGTGCCAGTAGTCCGGACAGGAAGGGCTACGAGCAGTACTTC,CASSPDRKGYEQYF
TRBD1,TRBV18,TRBJ1-2,.,TGTGCCAGCTCACGCGACAGGGGCGGTGTCTATGGCTACACCTTC,CASSRDRGGVYGYTF
TRBD1,TRBV4-2,TRBJ2-6,.,TGTGCCAGCAGCCACGGGACAGCCAAGAGGGGCTCTGGGGCCAACGTCCTGACTTTC,CASSHGTAKRGSGANVLTF
.,TRBV7-8,TRBJ2-7,.,TGTGCCAGCAGCGCCCGGGGACATAGTACCGAGCAGTACTTC,CASSARGHSTEQYF
.,TRBV5-5,TRBJ2-3,.,TGTGCCAGCAGCTTGAGGCAGGGCGTGGACACGCAGTATTTT,CASSLRQGVDTQYF
TRBD2,TRBV6-5,TRBJ2-7,.,TGTGCCACCCTTAAGAGCGGGAGTTACGAGCAGTACTTC,CATLKSGSYEQYF
.,TRBV7-8,TRBJ1-1,.,TGTGCCAGCAGCTTAGCGCCAGGGGCGAACACTGAAGCTTTCTTT,CASSLAPGANTEAFF
TRBD2,TRBV3-1/TRBV3-2,TRBJ2-7,.,TGTGCCAGCAGCCAGGGAGGGAGAGCCCTCTACGAGCAGTACTTC,CASSQGGRALYEQYF
TRBD1,TRBV6-5,TRBJ2-7,.,TGTGCCAGCAGTTACTCTTTCCGACAGGGCCACGAGCAGTACTTC,CASSYSFRQGHEQYF
TRBD1,TRBV11-3,TRBJ2-1,few,TGTGCCAGCAGCCGGGACAGACTGGCGGAGCAGTTCTTC,CASSRDRLAEQFF
.,TRBV27,TRBJ1-1,.,TGTGCCAGCAGTTCCCCCCCAGGGGCCCCCTCGGTTATCACTGAAGCTTTCTTT,CASSSPPGAPSVITEAFF
.,TRBV7-8,TRBJ2-1,.,TGTGCCAGCAGCTTACGCGGGACCTACAATGAGCAGTTCTTC,CASSLRGTYNEQFF
.,TRBV24-1,TRBJ2-5,.,TGTGCCACCAATGATGGGGCGGATGAGACCCAGTACTTC,CATNDGADETQYF
TRBD2,TRBV30,TRBJ2-1,.,TGTGCCTGGAGGTGGGCGGGAGCTCGTGATGAGCAGTTCTTC,CAWRWAGARDEQFF
TRBD1,TRBV2,TRBJ2-5,.,TGTGCCAGCAGTCCGGACAGGGGGCGCGCAGGGACCCAGTACTTC,CASSPDRGRAGTQYF
TRBD2,TRBV28,TRBJ2-3,once,TGTGCCAGCAGTTTCACTAGCGGGAGGACAGATACGCAGTATTTT,CASSFTSGRTDTQYF
TRBD1,TRBV19,TRBJ1-2,.,TGTGCCAGTAGTCTCGGACAGGGGTTCACTAACTATGGCTACACCTTC,CASSLGQGFTNYGYTF
TRBD1,TRBV15,TRBJ1-5,.,TGTGCCACCAGCGTAAGACAGGGCTGGGGACAGCCCCAGCATTTT,CATSVRQGWGQPQHF
.,TRBV19,TRBJ2-3,.,TGTGCCAGTAGTATCCGGGACAGTGGAGGGACGCAGTATTTT,CASSIRDSGGTQYF
TRBD1,TRBV5-1,TRBJ1-4,.,TGCGCCAGCAATGCCGGGACAGGGGGAAGGACTAATGAAAAACTGTTTTTT,CASNAGTGGRTNEKLFF